This TCR beta chain was retrieved from a study of blood T cell repertoires in COVID-19. During active infection, Seattle patients enrolled and were then monitored through disease. V lost 0 bases to trimming and J lost 10 bases, with 13 bases between them. CDR3 length: 13 residues. Germline CDR1 reads SGHRS; CDR2 reads YFSETQ. In the authors' methods: Estimation of nucleated cell counts relied on the amplification of reference gene primers. Generated by immunoSEQ multiplex PCR, the TCRdb table keeps only in-frame clones and is missing some. V, J and clone size are those of that table, while D and trimming were read from the DNA. The sample includes about 50,000 clones, 89% of them seen just once.

What was sequenced was peripheral blood. The chain couples TRBV5-1 to TRBJ1-1, with D maybe TRBD1 (6 bases). The sequence derives from a woman aged 55-69 years with COVID-19, enrolled during active disease. Written as DNA, the CDR3 is TGCGCCAGCAGCTTGGTGGGGGCAGGAGGAGCTTTCTTT. Translating it yields CASSLVGAGGAFF.